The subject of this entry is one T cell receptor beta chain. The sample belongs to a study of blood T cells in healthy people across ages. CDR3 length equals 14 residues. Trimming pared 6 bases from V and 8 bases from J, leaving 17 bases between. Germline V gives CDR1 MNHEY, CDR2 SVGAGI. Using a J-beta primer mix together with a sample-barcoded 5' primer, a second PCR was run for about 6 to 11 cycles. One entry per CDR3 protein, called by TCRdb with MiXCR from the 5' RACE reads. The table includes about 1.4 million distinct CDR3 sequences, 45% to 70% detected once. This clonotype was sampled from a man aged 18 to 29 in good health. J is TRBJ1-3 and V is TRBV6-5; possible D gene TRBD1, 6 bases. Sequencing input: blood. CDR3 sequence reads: CASRTGTFPDTIYF. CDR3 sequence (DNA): TGTGCCAGCAGGACCGGGACATTTCCGGACACCATATATTTT.